This is a list of T cell receptor beta chains from one sample in a study of control samples from healthy donors and cancer patients. Here immunoSEQ multiplex PCR was the method, and the copy in TCRdb shows in-frame clones only, minus some. The data hold about 150,000 clones, with approximately 94% observed a single time. The sequenced material came from blood. The receptors shown here come from a man aged 40-55 years in good health. CDR3s include the opening cysteine and the closing phenylalanine or tryptophan. The D gene is left open where the match is weak. Some rows have no size entry. The others give once, few or many, or a class for an expanded clone.

TRBD2	TRBV19	TRBJ2-2	once	CASSISGLAGEDGELFF	TGTGCCAGTAGTATTTCCGGGCTAGCGGGGGAAGACGGGGAGCTGTTTTTT
TRBD1	TRBV28	TRBJ2-3	once	CASSLRGQGADTQYF	TGTGCCAGCAGTTTAAGGGGACAGGGGGCAGATACGCAGTATTTT
NA	TRBV5-6	TRBJ1-6	NA	CASSLVGYESSYNSPLHF	TGTGCCAGCAGCTTGGTCGGGTACGAGAGCTCCTATAATTCACCCCTCCACTTT
NA	TRBV28	TRBJ2-7	NA	CASSHRGLSYEQYF	TGTGCCAGCAGCCACCGGGGACTTTCCTACGAGCAGTACTTC
NA	TRBV28	TRBJ1-2	once	CASIAGINYGYTF	TGTGCCAGTATCGCGGGGATCAACTATGGCTACACCTTC
NA	TRBV11-2	TRBJ2-7	NA	CASSPPKRVHEQYF	TGTGCCAGCAGCCCCCCTAAGAGGGTGCACGAGCAGTACTTC
NA	TRBV6-5	TRBJ1-2	NA	CASSFDSGGGYTF	TGTGCCAGCAGTTTCGACAGTGGTGGGGGCTACACCTTC
NA	TRBV7-6	TRBJ1-1	NA	CASSLTPMNTEAFF	TGTGCCAGCAGCTTAACCCCGATGAACACTGAAGCTTTCTTT
TRBD1	TRBV5-6	TRBJ2-1	NA	CASSVYRGYEQFF	TGTGCCAGCAGCGTATACAGGGGCTATGAGCAGTTCTTC
NA	TRBV27	TRBJ2-1	NA	CASSPRGGYEQFF	TGTGCCAGCAGCCCTAGAGGGGGGTACGAGCAGTTCTTC
TRBD1	TRBV18	TRBJ1-1	NA	CASSRTGTGVKSTEAFF	TGTGCCAGCTCACGCACCGGGACAGGGGTCAAGAGCACTGAAGCTTTCTTT
TRBD1	TRBV28	TRBJ2-7	NA	CASSSPATGPRGEQYF	TGTGCCAGCAGTTCCCCTGCGACAGGGCCCCGAGGGGAGCAGTACTTC
TRBD1	TRBV9	TRBJ1-1	NA	CASSVEGGPGREAFF	TGTGCCAGCAGCGTAGAAGGGGGCCCGGGCCGTGAAGCTTTCTTT
TRBD1	TRBV28	TRBJ2-2	NA	CASSVGQGATGELFF	TGTGCCAGCAGTGTCGGACAGGGAGCCACCGGGGAGCTGTTTTTT
TRBD1	TRBV5-1	TRBJ2-6	once	CASSLGWTGEESGANVLTF	TGCGCCAGCAGCTTGGGATGGACAGGGGAGGAGTCTGGGGCCAACGTCCTGACTTTC
NA	TRBV4-1	TRBJ1-5	NA	CASSQDVGSGNQPQHF	TGCGCCAGCAGCCAAGATGTGGGAAGTGGCAATCAGCCCCAGCATTTT
NA	TRBV15	TRBJ2-7	NA	CATSILQGPPYEQYF	TGTGCCACCAGCATCCTACAGGGTCCCCCCTACGAGCAGTACTTC
NA	TRBV6-5	TRBJ1-1	NA	CASSSGSNTEAFF	TGTGCCAGCAGTTCTGGAAGTAACACTGAAGCTTTCTTT
NA	TRBV19	TRBJ1-2	NA	CASSIRGHERDYGYTF	TGTGCCAGTAGTATCAGGGGTCACGAGAGGGACTATGGCTACACCTTC
TRBD1	TRBV28	TRBJ1-2	NA	CASSPGQGAGRGYTF	TGTGCCAGCAGTCCGGGACAGGGGGCGGGCCGTGGCTACACCTTC
TRBD2	TRBV27	TRBJ2-2	NA	CASYSGGTGELFF	TGTGCCAGCTACTCGGGGGGCACCGGGGAGCTGTTTTTT
NA	TRBV7-9	TRBJ2-2	NA	CASSPASGYTGELFF	TGTGCCAGCAGCCCCGCCAGCGGTTACACCGGGGAGCTGTTTTTT
NA	TRBV6-5	TRBJ1-1	NA	CASSNLRTKNTEAFF	TGTGCCAGCAGCAACCTTAGGACAAAGAACACTGAAGCTTTCTTT
NA	TRBV5-1	TRBJ1-2	NA	CASSSDHLGYTF	TGCGCCAGCAGCTCGGACCACTTGGGCTACACCTTC